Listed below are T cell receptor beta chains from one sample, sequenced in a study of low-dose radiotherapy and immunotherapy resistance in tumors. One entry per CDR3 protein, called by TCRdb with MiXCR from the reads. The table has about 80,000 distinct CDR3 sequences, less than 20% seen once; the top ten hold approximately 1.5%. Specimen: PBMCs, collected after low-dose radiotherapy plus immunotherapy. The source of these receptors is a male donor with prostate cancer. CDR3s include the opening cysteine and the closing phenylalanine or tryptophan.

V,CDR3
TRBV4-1,CASSQDRAAIYEQYF
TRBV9,CASSEPLASGGPDNEQFF
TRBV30,CAWREAGLAGATQYF
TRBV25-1,CASSDWLAGGLETQYF
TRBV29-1,CSAKGLNTEAFF
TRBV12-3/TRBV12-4,CASSLAGGKIDEQFF
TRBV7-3,CASSLNAGGTEAFF
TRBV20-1,CSARDSGFGPYEQYF
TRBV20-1,CSARAALRSGQGPTNEKLFF
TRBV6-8,CASSTRSSGSYNEQFF
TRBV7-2,CASSVQETQYF
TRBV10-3,CAISDPSRGLGGGYTF
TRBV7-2,CASSFQGGGEQFF
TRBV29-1,CSADKQGVLFF